This TCR beta chain emerged from a study of cytomegalovirus exposure and HLA in healthy donors. Looking at the study overall: In an earlier analysis, 95 million to 140 million unique TCR beta sequences were found from some 180 million T cells.

After removal of 1 base from V and 6 bases from J, the junction contained 8 bases not matched to a gene. The CDR3 spans 15 residues. The germline CDR1 and CDR2 sequences are SGHVS and FNYEAQ. The donors were healthy bone marrow donors. 60 Vbeta and 13 Jbeta primers were used in PCR. Libraries were prepared by immunoSEQ multiplex PCR; TCRdb keeps only in-frame clonotypes and omits some of them. The data contain roughly 250,000 clones, almost 85% of them singletons. This clonotype was sampled from a woman aged 40 to 50 in good health and CMV-seropositive. The V gene is TRBV7-6, the J gene TRBJ2-5; TRBD1 agrees at 7 bases. The sequenced sample consisted of PBMCs. CDR3 region: CASSLVQGPGQTQYF. CDR3 nucleotides: TGTGCCAGCAGCTTAGTACAGGGGCCCGGGCAGACCCAGTACTTC. Using reference TRBV7-6 and TRBJ2-5 for the parts outside the CDR3, the full variable domain is GAGVSQSPRYKVTKRGQDVALRCDPISGHVSLYWYRQALGQGPEFLTYFNYEAQQDKSGLPNDRFSAERPEGSISTLTIQRTEQRDSAMYRCASSLVQGPGQTQYFGPGTRLLVL.